The next 5 T cell receptor beta chains were all read from a single sample in a study of OX40 agonist ivuxolimab in advanced cancers. Here immunoSEQ multiplex PCR was the method, and the copy in TCRdb shows in-frame clones only, minus some. Here the sample spans tens of thousands of clones, roughly 87% being singletons. This material consisted of CD4+ or CD8+ T cells sorted from blood, taken in a trial of the OX40 agonist ivuxolimab. Source of these receptors: an adult with an advanced solid tumor such as melanoma, head and neck, liver or kidney cancer.

The gene calls are TRBV28 and TRBJ1-1, with D possibly matching TRBD1 (6 bases). From germline, CDR1 is MDHEN and CDR2 SYDVKM. This CDR3 has 12 amino acids. V lost 5 bases, J lost 11 bases, and 15 bases lay in between. CDR3 DNA: TGTGCCAGCAGTAAAACAGGGCCGGGGGCTTTCTTT. Its translation is CASSKTGPGAFF.

J is TRBJ2-7 and V is TRBV2; D uncertain. Trimming shortened V by 7 bases and J by 2 bases, and 12 bases separated the two germline ends. CDR3 length: 13 amino acids. In germline, CDR1 is SNHLY, CDR2 FYNNEI. The CDR3 DNA reads TGTGCCAGCATGGGTTTTGCCCCCTACGAGCAGTACTTC. Translating it yields CASMGFAPYEQYF.

This sequence joins TRBV7-5 and TRBJ2-4; the D segment call TRBD1 is taken from the table without a DNA check. TRBV7-5 is annotated as a pseudogene. The CDR3 is made up of 15 amino acids. This CDR3 reads CARGGTGDPKNIQYF. The CDR3 bases are TGTGCCAGGGGCGGCACAGGAGATCCCAAAAACATTCAGTACTTC.

The genes are TRBV10-2 and TRBJ1-5; D is unresolved. CDR3 length: 15 amino acids. V was pared by 8 bases and J by 0 bases, with 14 bases between. Germline loops: CDR1 WSHSY, CDR2 SAAADI. CDR3 coding DNA: TGCGCCAGCCAATGGGGAGGACTTAGCAATCAGCCCCAGCATTTT. Translation gives CASQWGGLSNQPQHF.

This chain joins TRBV11-2 and TRBJ2-1, with D perhaps assigned TRBD1 or TRBD2 (6 bases each). Germline-derived CDR1 and CDR2 are SGHAT and FQNNGV. The CDR3 covers 15 residues. Trimming took 3 bases from V and 3 from J, leaving 12 bases between them. CDR3 bases: TGTGCCAGCAGCTTCTCCGGGGGCAACTACAATGAGCAGTTCTTC. Its translation is CASSFSGGNYNEQFF.